This is a list of T cell receptor beta chains from one sample in a study of OX40 agonist ivuxolimab in advanced cancers. Assay used: immunoSEQ multiplex PCR; TCRdb lists only in-frame clones, some missing. In the table there are 55,000 to 65,000 clones, 80% to 95% of which are singletons. The sample in question was CD4+ or CD8+ T cells sorted from blood, obtained in a trial of the OX40 agonist ivuxolimab. The receptors were sampled from an adult with an advanced solid tumor such as melanoma, head and neck, liver or kidney cancer. CDR3s include the opening cysteine and the closing phenylalanine or tryptophan. A D gene is named only where the DNA matches it firmly.

V: TRBV25-1
J: TRBJ1-1
D: TRBD1
length: 12
CDR3: CASSEYQGGAFF
DNA: TGTGCCAGCAGTGAATATCAGGGGGGTGCTTTCTTT

V: TRBV27
J: TRBJ1-1
D: TRBD1
length: 14
CDR3: CASTLTGGNTEAFF
DNA: TGTGCCAGCACTCTCACAGGGGGTAACACTGAAGCTTTCTTT

V: TRBV15
J: TRBJ1-1
D: NA
length: 13
CDR3: CATSRVGNTEAFF
DNA: TGTGCCACCAGCAGAGTTGGGAACACTGAAGCTTTCTTT

V: TRBV11-2
J: TRBJ2-7
D: NA
length: 13
CDR3: CASSTTPAYEQYF
DNA: TGTGCCAGCAGCACGACACCAGCCTACGAGCAGTACTTC

V: TRBV21-1
J: TRBJ2-7
D: NA
length: 18
CDR3: CASSKAGTGGYYYYEQYF
DNA: TGTGCCAGCAGCAAAGCAGGGACAGGGGGCTACTACTACTACGAGCAGTACTTC

V: TRBV11-3
J: TRBJ2-7
D: TRBD1
length: 16
CDR3: CASSEVPGTASYEQYF
DNA: TGTGCCAGCAGCGAGGTCCCCGGGACAGCATCCTACGAGCAGTACTTC

V: TRBV29-1
J: TRBJ1-5
D: NA
length: 13
CDR3: CSVAGDSNQPQHF
DNA: TGCAGCGTTGCGGGGGATAGCAATCAGCCCCAGCATTTT

V: TRBV7-9
J: TRBJ2-7
D: TRBD1
length: 14
CDR3: CASSPTGQGDEQYF
DNA: TGTGCCAGCAGCCCCACGGGACAGGGCGACGAGCAGTACTTC

V: TRBV18
J: TRBJ2-2
D: TRBD2
length: 18
CDR3: CASSPPGAGGPNTGELFF
DNA: TGTGCCAGCTCACCGCCCGGAGCGGGGGGGCCAAACACCGGGGAGCTGTTTTTT

V: TRBV15
J: TRBJ2-1
D: TRBD1
length: 15
CDR3: CATSPDRGDYNEQFF
DNA: TGTGCCACCAGTCCGGACAGGGGAGACTACAATGAGCAGTTCTTC

V: TRBV5-6
J: TRBJ1-1
D: TRBD1
length: 15
CDR3: CASSWTGGGSTEAFF
DNA: TGTGCCAGCAGCTGGACAGGGGGCGGGAGCACTGAAGCTTTCTTT

V: TRBV10-1
J: TRBJ2-2
D: NA
length: 12
CDR3: CATGLNTGELFF
DNA: TGCGCCACCGGACTGAACACCGGGGAGCTGTTTTTT

V: TRBV19
J: TRBJ1-2
D: NA
length: 16
CDR3: CASSEGVMLGNYGYTF
DNA: TGTGCCAGTAGTGAAGGGGTCATGCTCGGGAACTATGGCTACACCTTC

V: TRBV4-1
J: TRBJ2-7
D: NA
length: 15
CDR3: CASSQDLGPAEEQYF
DNA: TGCGCCAGCAGCCAAGATCTGGGCCCAGCTGAGGAGCAGTACTTC

V: TRBV7-9
J: TRBJ2-7
D: TRBD2
length: 13
CDR3: CASRPIGGDEQYF
DNA: TGTGCCAGCAGACCCATCGGGGGGGACGAGCAGTACTTC

V: TRBV5-8
J: TRBJ1-5
D: NA
length: 15
CDR3: CASSLASDSNQPQHF
DNA: TGTGCCAGCAGCTTGGCGAGCGACAGCAATCAGCCCCAGCATTTT

V: TRBV20-1
J: TRBJ1-2
D: NA
length: 8
CDR3: CSPGGYTF
DNA: TGCAGTCCCGGCGGCTACACCTTC

V: TRBV7-9
J: TRBJ2-2
D: TRBD2
length: 14
CDR3: CASRAGGEVGELFF
DNA: TGTGCCAGCAGAGCGGGGGGCGAGGTCGGGGAGCTGTTTTTT